One and the same sample provided the 10 T cell receptor beta chains below, sequenced in a study of OX40 agonist ivuxolimab in advanced cancers. Only in-frame clones appear in the TCRdb table, and some are missing; sequencing was by immunoSEQ multiplex PCR. In the table there are fewer than 65,000 clones, around nine tenths of which are singletons. Sequenced material: CD4+ or CD8+ T cells sorted from blood, taken in a trial of the OX40 agonist ivuxolimab. These receptors all stem from an adult with an advanced solid tumor such as melanoma, head and neck, liver or kidney cancer.

The V call is TRBV25-1, the J call TRBJ1-2; the match to TRBD1 covers 9 bases. The germline CDR1 and CDR2 sequences are MGHDK and SYGVNS. The CDR3 consists of 14 residues. V lost 1 base and J lost 7; bases outside the gene matches: 4. The CDR3 reads CASSESGQGFGYTF. The CDR3 DNA is TGTGCCAGCAGTGAATCGGGACAGGGTTTTGGCTACACCTTC.

The chain combines TRBV7-2 with TRBJ1-4; D is uncertain. There are 16 residues in the CDR3. The ends were cut back, 1 base at V and 8 bases at J, with 17 bases in the middle. Germline V lookup: CDR1 SGHTA, CDR2 FQGNSA. Here the CDR3 DNA reads TGTGCCAGCAGCTTAGGGATGGGCGCTCAGACGGAAAAACTGTTTTTT. It is translated as CASSLGMGAQTEKLFF.

The chain recombines TRBV5-1 with TRBJ2-3; TRBD2 agrees at 10 bases. CDR3 size: 16 residues. Germline values: CDR1 SGHRS, CDR2 YFSETQ. V was pared by 3 bases and J by 4 bases, with 8 bases of the junction left unmatched. CDR3 nucleotides: TGCGCCAGCAGCTCATCTAGCGGGGGTCTCCCAGATACGCAGTATTTT. It yields the protein CASSSSSGGLPDTQYF.

The chain couples TRBV7-2 to TRBJ2-7; tentatively, D is TRBD2 (5 bases). Germline V gene lookup returns CDR1 SGHTA and CDR2 FQGNSA. The CDR3 loop spans 13 amino acids. V lost 5 bases, J lost 6 bases, and 14 bases lay in between. The CDR3 DNA reads TGTGCCAGCAGCCCCCTGACTGGAGGCGAGCAGTACTTC. It is translated as CASSPLTGGEQYF.

This clone was picked up a small number of times. The J gene is TRBJ1-3, the V gene TRBV5-1; no definite D call. This CDR3 has 15 amino acids. V was clipped by 0 bases and J by 4 bases, with 11 bases between them. Germline assignment: CDR1 SGHRS and CDR2 YFSETQ. The CDR3: CASSLDSAPGNTIYF. As DNA, the CDR3 is TGCGCCAGCAGCTTGGACAGTGCCCCGGGAAACACCATATATTTT.

The J gene is TRBJ2-7, the V gene TRBV13, with a tentative D call TRBD2 (5 bases). The CDR3 runs 14 residues. From germline, CDR1 is PRHDT and CDR2 FYEKMQ (reference sequence). The V end lost 5 bases, the J end lost 0 bases, and 11 bases lay between the germline ends. CDR3 bases: TGTGCCAGCAGCCCCGGGATCTTCTCCTACGAGCAGTACTTC. Translated: CASSPGIFSYEQYF.

The V and J genes are TRBV5-1 and TRBJ2-3, with 16 bases identical to TRBD2. In germline, CDR1 is SGHRS, CDR2 YFSETQ. The CDR3 has 19 residues. The ends lost 3 bases at V and 3 bases at J; junction bases unmatched: 10. CDR3 residues: CASSSGLAGGQPMTDTQYF. In DNA, the CDR3 is TGCGCCAGCAGCTCGGGACTAGCGGGGGGGCAGCCAATGACAGATACGCAGTATTTT.

The chain carries TRBV27 and TRBJ2-5, with D uncertain. The V end lost 8 bases, the J end lost 7 bases, and 14 bases lay between the germline ends. The length of the CDR3 is 12 residues. Germline CDR1 MNHEY, CDR2 SMNVEV (reference sequence). The DNA for the CDR3 is TGTGCCAGCGCCTACCCTATCCCGACCCAGTACTTC. Amino acid sequence: CASAYPIPTQYF.

The chain joins TRBV30 to TRBJ1-2, with TRBD1 matching 7 bases. Per germline, CDR1 GTSNPN and CDR2 SVGIG (reference sequence). The length of the CDR3 is 12 residues. Germline trimming cut 5 bases from V and 11 bases from J; bases unmatched to any gene: 11. Here the CDR3 DNA reads TGTGCCTGGGGGACAGAGTCCCGGCGGTACACCTTC. Translation gives CAWGTESRRYTF.

The chain joins TRBV7-3 to TRBJ2-2; perhaps TRBD2 as D (6 bases). The CDR3 runs 14 residues. The germline CDR1 and CDR2 sequences are SGHTA and FQGTGA. V was pared by 1 base and J by 6 bases, with 9 bases between. The CDR3 DNA is TGTGCCAGCAGCTTAATCACGGGGGCCGGGGAGCTGTTTTTT. The encoded protein is CASSLITGAGELFF.